This passage covers 20 T cell receptor beta chains from one sample sequenced in a study of vaccination and CD4 T cells after COVID-19. Time point described: late sampling 161 to 241 days after vaccination in three convalescent patients. TCRdb itself ran the PCR reads through MiXCR, one entry per CDR3 protein. The data show approximately 36,000 distinct CDR3 sequences, about 35% seen once. Sequencing was performed on CD4+ T cells from blood, taken about 7 months after SARS-CoV-2 vaccination. The source is a human donor who had recovered from COVID-19.

This clonotype was counted only a few times. The CDR3 reads CASRLTHGTGGNEQFF. For the CDR3, the DNA is TGTGCCAGCAGACTAACTCATGGGACAGGGGGTAATGAGCAGTTCTTC. The chain carries TRBV28 and TRBJ2-1; 11 bases map to TRBD1. Trimming removed 6 bases from V and 7 bases from J; junction bases left unmatched: 11. Germline assignment: CDR1 MDHEN and CDR2 SYDVKM. The CDR3 has 16 residues.

The V call is TRBV7-9, the J call TRBJ2-1; D is unclear. This CDR3 has 13 residues. The V gene's germline CDR1 is SEHNR and CDR2 FQNEAQ (reference sequence). V lost 0 bases and J 6 bases, leaving 6 bases between the germline ends. The CDR3 region is CASSLAVGNEQFF. The CDR3 coding sequence is TGTGCCAGCAGCTTAGCCGTCGGCAATGAGCAGTTCTTC.

This clonotype came up a few times. The chain joins TRBV19 to TRBJ1-1; D is undetermined. The germline V gene has CDR1 LNHDA and CDR2 SQIVND (reference sequence). The V end lost 10 bases, the J end lost 8 bases, and 20 bases lay between the germline ends. CDR3 length equals 13 residues. Written as DNA, the CDR3 is TGTGCCACCAAAGAGACCGGGAACAAAGAAGCTTTCTTT. Amino acids: CATKETGNKEAFF.

This clonotype was observed a few times. The genes are TRBV4-1 and TRBJ2-7; 7 positions agree with TRBD1. With 0 bases clipped from V and 0 bases from J, the junction kept 5 bases outside the gene matches. CDR1 MGHRA and CDR2 YSYEKL come from the germline V gene. CDR3 length: 16 residues. CDR3 region: CASSQDPGQSSYEQYF. Written as DNA, the CDR3 is TGCGCCAGCAGCCAAGATCCGGGACAGAGCTCCTACGAGCAGTACTTC.

This CDR3 reads CSARLTGELFF. The DNA of the CDR3 is TGCAGTGCTAGACTCACCGGGGAGCTGTTTTTT. The chain joins TRBV20-1 to TRBJ2-2; no firm D call. The V and J ends lost 2 bases and 4 bases respectively, with 2 bases between them. The CDR3 totals 11 residues. Germline CDR1 DFQATT, CDR2 SNEGSKA (reference sequence).

The chain combines TRBV7-8 with TRBJ2-7; 7 bases are a match to TRBD2. With 1 base clipped from V and 0 bases from J, the junction kept 3 bases outside the gene matches. This CDR3 is built from 15 residues. Germline CDR1 SGHVS, CDR2 FQNEAQ. The CDR3 region is CASSLGSGTSYEQYF. Here the CDR3 DNA reads TGTGCCAGCAGCTTAGGAAGCGGGACCTCCTACGAGCAGTACTTC.

The chain recombines TRBV7-3 with TRBJ2-3, with TRBD1 matching over 9 bases. V lost 6 bases to trimming and J lost 0 bases; unmatched junction nucleotides: 4. Germline CDR1 is SGHTA and CDR2 is FQGTGA. The CDR3 consists of 15 residues. The CDR3 loop is CASSPQGASTDTQYF. Here the CDR3 DNA reads TGTGCCAGCAGTCCACAGGGGGCGAGCACAGATACGCAGTATTTT.

This chain uses TRBV7-8 with TRBJ1-2; perhaps TRBD1 as D (5 bases). The CDR3 spans 14 residues. The germline CDR1 and CDR2 sequences are SGHVS and FQNEAQ. Trimming took 4 bases from V and 7 from J, leaving 16 bases between them. This CDR3 is CASSSRVPTGGYTF. The CDR3 DNA follows: TGTGCCAGCAGCTCCAGGGTCCCGACCGGTGGCTACACCTTC.

The CDR3, as DNA: TGCGCCAGCAGCCCAACCGGGCACAGAATCGATGAGCAGTTCTTC. As protein: CASSPTGHRIDEQFF. V usage is TRBV4-1 and J usage is TRBJ2-1; no firm D call. The CDR3 contains 15 residues. Trimming took 4 bases from V and 8 from J, leaving 18 bases between them. The V gene's germline CDR1 is MGHRA and CDR2 YSYEKL.

The rearrangement uses TRBV20-1 and TRBJ2-7; TRBD1 matches 7 bases. The germline gives CDR1 DFQATT, CDR2 SNEGSKA (reference sequence). This CDR3 is 15 amino acids long. The J segment lost 2 bases and the V segment lost 6 bases, leaving 13 bases of the junction unmatched. CDR3 nucleotides: TGCAGTGCCTCCCGATACCGGGACAGCACCTACGAGCAGTACTTC. Translated: CSASRYRDSTYEQYF.

The chain combines TRBV6-5 with TRBJ1-5; no definite D call. In germline, CDR1 is MNHEY, CDR2 SVGAGI. V lost 2 bases and J 2 bases, leaving 7 bases between the germline ends. CDR3 length: 14 amino acids. For the CDR3, the DNA is TGTGCCAGCAGTTACCATCCAGGCAATCAGCCCCAGCATTTT. Its protein is CASSYHPGNQPQHF.

The CDR3 sequence: CASSLTLTGGYEQYF. CDR3 bases: TGTGCCAGCAGCTTAACGTTGACAGGGGGCTACGAGCAGTACTTC. This sequence joins TRBV7-3 and TRBJ2-7; 9 nucleotides agree with TRBD1. CDR1 and CDR2 (germline): SGHTA, FQGTGA. Trimming removed 0 bases from V and 3 bases from J; junction bases left unmatched: 3. This CDR3 spans 15 amino acids.

This chain's CDR3 is CASKPGQGVNQPQHF. Written as DNA, the CDR3 is TGTGCCAGCAAGCCGGGACAGGGTGTCAATCAGCCCCAGCATTTT. This chain connects TRBV2 to TRBJ1-5, with 9 bases fitting TRBD1. After removal of 7 bases from V and 3 bases from J, the junction contained 7 bases not matched to a gene. CDR1 and CDR2 (germline): SNHLY, FYNNEI. This CDR3 spans 15 amino acids.

This clonotype was counted only a few times. The CDR3 DNA is TGTGCCAGCACCAAAACTAGCGGGAGCAGGGACGAGCAGTACTTC. This sequence encodes CASTKTSGSRDEQYF. This rearrangement joins TRBV12-3 or TRBV12-4 to TRBJ2-7; TRBD2 matches 11 bases. V gave up 7 bases and J gave up 5 bases; unmatched junction bases: 10. The CDR3 is made up of 15 amino acids.

This clonotype was seen only a few times. The rearrangement joins TRBV6-4 to TRBJ2-3; TRBD2 matches 12 bases. This CDR3 is 15 amino acids long. V was pared by 4 bases and J by 4 bases, with 3 bases of the junction left unmatched. Germline CDR1 reads MRHNA; CDR2 reads SNTAGT. The CDR3 here is CASSAGLAGSDTQYF. CDR3 nucleotide sequence: TGTGCCAGCAGTGCTGGACTAGCGGGATCAGATACGCAGTATTTT.

V is TRBV6-5 and J is TRBJ2-3; 16 bases match TRBD2. Germline CDR1 MNHEY, CDR2 SVGAGI. This CDR3 region has 22 residues. The trim removed 2 bases at V and 0 bases at J, leaving 14 bases unmatched. This CDR3 is CASSYATGLAGGPVFSTDTQYF. In nucleotides, the CDR3 is TGTGCCAGCAGTTACGCAACGGGACTAGCGGGAGGGCCTGTGTTTAGCACAGATACGCAGTATTTT.

The chain links TRBV20-1 to TRBJ2-7; D is possibly TRBD1 (6 bases). V dropped 1 base and J dropped 2 bases, with 9 bases sitting between them. The CDR3 contains 13 residues. CDR1 and CDR2 from the germline V gene are DFQATT and SNEGSKA (reference sequence). This CDR3 is CSARAEGAYEQYF. The CDR3 coding sequence is TGCAGTGCTAGAGCCGAGGGGGCCTACGAGCAGTACTTC.

This sequence joins TRBV6-5 and TRBJ2-1; TRBD2 aligns across 11 bases. Germline V gene lookup returns CDR1 MNHEY and CDR2 SVGAGI. The CDR3 length is 15 residues. V dropped 4 bases and J dropped 5; count of bases not matched to a gene: 4. The CDR3 loop is CASSSGLAVNNEQFF. The CDR3 DNA follows: TGTGCCAGCAGTTCGGGACTAGCGGTTAACAATGAGCAGTTCTTC.

The chain recombines TRBV27 with TRBJ2-1, with 11 bases identical to TRBD2. Trimming removed 1 base from V and 12 bases from J; junction bases left unmatched: 8. The germline V gene encodes CDR1 MNHEY and CDR2 SMNVEV (reference sequence). The CDR3 loop spans 15 amino acids. CDR3 nucleotide sequence: TGTGCCAGCAGTTTATACCCGGGACTAGCGGAGCCGCAGTTCTTC. This translates into CASSLYPGLAEPQFF.

The chain carries TRBV10-3 and TRBJ2-7; TRBD2 matches 9 bases. This CDR3 spans 15 amino acids. The V gene end was trimmed by 6 bases and the J gene end by 4 bases; junction bases not matched to a gene: 10. CDR1 and CDR2 from the germline V gene are ENHRY and SYGVKD. The CDR3 here is CAIRRVAGVGYEQYF. CDR3 nucleotide sequence: TGTGCCATCAGGAGAGTAGCGGGAGTGGGTTACGAGCAGTACTTC.